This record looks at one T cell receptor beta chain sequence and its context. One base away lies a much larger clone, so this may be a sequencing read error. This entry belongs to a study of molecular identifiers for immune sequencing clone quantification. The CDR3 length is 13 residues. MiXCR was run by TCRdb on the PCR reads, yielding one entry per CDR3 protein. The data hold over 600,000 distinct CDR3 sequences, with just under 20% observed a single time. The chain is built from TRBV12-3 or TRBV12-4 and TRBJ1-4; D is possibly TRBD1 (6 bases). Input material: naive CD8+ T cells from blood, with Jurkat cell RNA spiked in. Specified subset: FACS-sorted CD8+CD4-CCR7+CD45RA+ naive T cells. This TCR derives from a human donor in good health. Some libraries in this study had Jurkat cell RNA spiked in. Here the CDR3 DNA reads TGTGCCAGCAGTTCAGGGGTATACGAAAAACTGGTTTTT. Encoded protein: CASSSGVYEKLVF.